These 5 T cell receptor beta chains came from one sample sequenced in a study of radiotherapy plus CTLA-4 blockade in lung cancer. Clones were sequenced by immunoSEQ multiplex PCR, and TCRdb holds only the in-frame ones, with some missing. Among roughly 100,000 clones listed, around 85% were seen once. Here the sequenced sample was peripheral blood, taken from a patient treated with radiotherapy plus ipilimumab. Receptors originate from a human donor with non-small cell lung cancer that progressed on radiotherapy plus ipilimumab. Some clones in this sample may be carry-over from other donors' samples.

J is TRBJ2-1 and V is TRBV27, with 14 bases that match TRBD2. The germline CDR1 and CDR2 sequences are MNHEY and SMNVEV (reference sequence). V was clipped by 5 bases and J by 16 bases; unmatched bases: 10. This CDR3 spans 14 amino acids. CDR3: CASSVGLAGARGFF. The CDR3 coding sequence is TGTGCCAGCAGTGTGGGACTAGCGGGGGCCCGGGGATTCTTC.

Regarding this clone: The sample holds other DNA sequences that translate to the same CDR3. The genes are TRBV7-2 and TRBJ1-2, with 8 bases fitting TRBD1. V trimming: 5 bases; J trimming: 4 bases; junction bases outside the gene matches: 9. This CDR3 comprises 15 residues. Germline assignment: CDR1 SGHTA and CDR2 FQGNSA. CDR3 region: CASSRGGTGFYGYTF. CDR3 sequence (DNA): TGTGCCAGCAGCCGAGGGGGGACAGGTTTCTATGGCTACACCTTC.

In DNA form, the CDR3 reads TGTGCCAGCAGCCCCAAGGGCCCAGGGGACAATCAGCCCCAGCATTTT. It specifies CASSPKGPGDNQPQHF. This chain uses TRBV4-2 with TRBJ1-5; D is possibly TRBD1 (6 bases). The CDR3 consists of 16 residues. Trimming pared 4 bases from V and 3 bases from J, leaving 16 bases between. Germline values: CDR1 LGHNA, CDR2 YNFKEQ.

The rearrangement joins TRBV4-3 to TRBJ2-3; D gene uncertain. The germline V gene encodes CDR1 LGHNA and CDR2 YSLEER. This CDR3 spans 16 amino acids. Trimming stripped 1 base from V and 2 bases from J, with 13 bases between. The CDR3 DNA reads as TGCGCCAGCAGCCAAGGAGTCAGCCACTTCACAGATACGCAGTATTTT. It codes for CASSQGVSHFTDTQYF.

The CDR3 DNA reads as TGTGCCAGCAGCTCCCAGGGGGATAAGTACAATGAGCAGTTCTTC. This gives the protein CASSSQGDKYNEQFF. The chain carries TRBV9 and TRBJ2-1, with 7 bases identical to TRBD1. This CDR3 is built from 15 residues. V gave up 4 bases and J gave up 4 bases; unmatched junction bases: 8. Per the germline V gene, CDR1 is SGDLS and CDR2 is YYNGEE.